A single sample is the source of the 29 T cell receptor beta chains below, sequenced in a study of T cells in Graves' hyperthyroidism and ophthalmopathy. From RNA transcripts, TCR beta CDR3 regions were amplified. In the first-round RT-PCR of the TCR CDR3, the HTBI primer set was used. TCRdb re-called the multiplex PCR reads with MiXCR, one entry per CDR3 protein. The profile shows 300,000 to 450,000 distinct CDR3 sequences, about 14% of them singletons. The sequenced material came from blood. Receptors were obtained from a woman aged 25-40 years with Graves' ophthalmopathy.

This clonotype was counted at least ten times. The chain has TRBV15 and TRBJ1-5; TRBD1 matches at 9 bases. The germline gives CDR1 LNHNV, CDR2 YYDKDF (reference sequence). The CDR3 has 15 residues. The junction had 6 bases not matched to a gene; V was cut back by 0 bases and J by 9 bases. Here the CDR3 reads CATSRDVTGGRPQHF. The CDR3 bases are TGTGCCACCAGCAGAGATGTGACAGGGGGGAGGCCCCAGCATTTT.

The rearrangement links TRBV4-2 to TRBJ2-2, with D uncertain. From germline, CDR1 is LGHNA and CDR2 YNFKEQ. The V and J ends lost 0 bases and 5 bases respectively, with 13 bases between them. The CDR3 has 16 residues. CDR3 coding DNA: TGTGCCAGCAGCCAAGATCGGGCTAATCCGACCGGGGAGCTGTTTTTT. This gives the protein CASSQDRANPTGELFF.

As regards this clonotype: A much larger clone is a single base away; this may be a read error. The CDR3 DNA sequence: TGTGACAGCAGTGGAACCCGACTGTCCACCGGGGAGCTGTTTTTT. Translated: CDSSGTRLSTGELFF. The V call is TRBV6-1, the J call TRBJ2-2; D call uncertain. Per germline, CDR1 MNHNS and CDR2 SASEGT. The CDR3 sequence is 15 residues long.

V and J are TRBV2 and TRBJ2-1, with 8 bases fitting TRBD2. Germline CDR1 is SNHLY and CDR2 is FYNNEI. J was trimmed by 9 bases and V by 4 bases; bases with no gene match: 11. This CDR3 is built from 15 residues. The CDR3 DNA follows: TGTGCCAGCAGTGCGGTCTCGGGGGGGCGCAGTGAGCAGTTCTTC. Translating it yields CASSAVSGGRSEQFF. The full variable domain, with the rest looked up from reference TRBV2 and TRBJ2-1, is EPEVTQTPSHQVTQMGQEVILRCVPISNHLYFYWYRQILGQKVEFLVSFYNNEISEKSEIFDDQFSVERPDGSNFTLKIRSTKLEDSAMYFCASSAVSGGRSEQFFGPGTRLTVL.

This clonotype has at least ten counts. This chain joins TRBV20-1 and TRBJ2-1; 14 nucleotides agree with TRBD2. V dropped 5 bases and J dropped 9; count of bases not matched to a gene: 9. The CDR3 extends over 15 amino acids. Germline V gives CDR1 DFQATT, CDR2 SNEGSKA (reference sequence). The CDR3 nucleotides read TGCAGTGCTGCACGTCCCGGGACTAGCGGGGGTGAGCAGTTCTTC. Its translation: CSAARPGTSGGEQFF.

Concerning this clonotype itself: No conserved phenylalanine or tryptophan ends this CDR3, so it is likely a read error. The V and J genes are TRBV20-1 and TRBJ2-7; 8 bases agree with TRBD2. This CDR3 contains 14 residues. From germline, CDR1 is DFQATT and CDR2 SNEGSKA (reference sequence). J lost 2 bases, V lost 0 bases, and 3 bases had no gene match. The CDR3 DNA reads as TGCAGTGCTAGAGATCGGCGGGGGGCCTACGAGCAGTACCTC. It yields the protein CSARDRRGAYEQYL.

The chain carries TRBV28 and TRBJ1-4, with TRBD1 as a possible D gene (6 bases). The CDR3 runs 15 residues. The V end lost 5 bases, the J end lost 2 bases, and 12 bases lay between the germline ends. CDR1 is MDHEN, CDR2 SYDVKM, per germline. CDR3 sequence reads: CASSGGGLTNEKLFF. CDR3 nucleotide sequence: TGTGCCAGCAGTGGAGGGGGTCTTACTAATGAAAAACTGTTTTTT.

This clonotype showed up just a few times. V gene TRBV20-1 combines with J gene TRBJ2-2, with no clear D. Trimming removed 2 bases from V and 3 bases from J, with 4 bases in between. CDR1 and CDR2 from the germline V gene are DFQATT and SNEGSKA (reference sequence). This CDR3 contains 12 residues. CDR3: CSARFDTGELFF. The CDR3, as DNA: TGCAGTGCTAGATTTGACACCGGGGAGCTGTTTTTT.

In this sample, this clonotype turned up many times. The chain links TRBV2 to TRBJ2-7; 7 nucleotides line up with TRBD2. Germline V CDR1 and CDR2: SNHLY, FYNNEI. This CDR3 comprises 14 residues. J lost 0 bases, V lost 1 base, and 0 bases had no gene match. The CDR3 region is CASSEGLASYEQYF. In DNA form, the CDR3 reads TGTGCCAGCAGTGAAGGACTAGCCTCCTACGAGCAGTACTTC.

The chain combines TRBV3-1 with TRBJ2-3; TRBD2 matches at 8 bases. The CDR3 is made up of 15 amino acids. V lost 4 bases, J lost 4 bases, and 7 bases stayed unmatched. Germline CDR1 and CDR2: LGHDT and YNNKEL (reference sequence). CDR3 residues: CASSPSGTRPDTQYF. CDR3 DNA sequence: TGTGCCAGCAGCCCTTCCGGGACTAGACCAGATACGCAGTATTTT.

At least ten counts were recorded for this clonotype. This chain connects TRBV2 to TRBJ1-5, with 9 nucleotides matching TRBD1. The CDR3 extends over 16 amino acids. Germline V gives CDR1 SNHLY, CDR2 FYNNEI. Trimming took 6 bases from V and 4 from J; bases not matched to a gene: 10. The CDR3 sequence: CASRDQTGTGNQPQHF. DNA of the CDR3: TGTGCCAGCAGAGATCAAACCGGGACAGGGAATCAGCCCCAGCATTTT.

Concerning this clonotype itself: A read error may be the cause here, since a much bigger clone is one base away. The chain uses TRBV6-2 or TRBV6-3 and TRBJ2-7; D is ambiguous. Deletions cut 1 base from V and 3 bases from J, with 10 bases between. Germline V lookup: CDR1 MNHEY, CDR2 SVGEGT. The CDR3 extends over 14 amino acids. CDR3 nucleotide sequence: TGTGCCAGCAGTTACTTCTCAGGTTTCTACGAGCAGTACTTC. Translated, it gives CASSYFSGFYEQYF.

For this clonotype: A much larger clonotype is one base distant, so this may be a read error. The gene calls are TRBV20-1 and TRBJ2-1; 8 positions match TRBD1. The CDR3 loop spans 16 amino acids. V was clipped by 5 bases and J by 6 bases; unmatched bases: 15. The germline V gene has CDR1 DFQATT and CDR2 SNEGSKA (reference sequence). The chain's CDR3 is CSAPDPGQGAGNEQFF. CDR3 in DNA: TGCAGTGCTCCCGACCCGGGGCAGGGGGCTGGCAATGAGCAGTTCTTC.

The J gene is TRBJ1-6, the V gene TRBV20-1; a weak D match, TRBD1 (6 bases). V lost 6 bases and J 5 bases, leaving 14 bases between the germline ends. This CDR3 is 14 amino acids long. Germline-derived CDR1 and CDR2 are DFQATT and SNEGSKA (reference sequence). In DNA, the CDR3 is TGCAGTGCGGGAAGGGGACAAAATAATTCACCCCTCCACTTT. Translation: CSAGRGQNNSPLHF.

This clonotype was observed at least ten times. The chain links TRBV2 to TRBJ2-1; a possible D gene is TRBD2 (6 bases). CDR3 length: 20 amino acids. Trimming stripped 4 bases from V and 0 bases from J, with 25 bases between. CDR1 is SNHLY and CDR2 is FYNNEI in the germline V gene. This chain's CDR3 is CASSGGIINQRGTSYNEQFF. DNA for the CDR3: TGTGCCAGCAGTGGGGGGATTATTAACCAACGGGGGACCTCCTACAATGAGCAGTTCTTC. Using reference TRBV2 and TRBJ2-1 for the parts outside the CDR3, the full variable domain is EPEVTQTPSHQVTQMGQEVILRCVPISNHLYFYWYRQILGQKVEFLVSFYNNEISEKSEIFDDQFSVERPDGSNFTLKIRSTKLEDSAMYFCASSGGIINQRGTSYNEQFFGPGTRLTVL.

The sample holds a few counts of this clonotype. V is TRBV27 and J is TRBJ1-6; D possibly corresponds to TRBD1 (6 bases). This CDR3 region has 17 residues. The germline gives CDR1 MNHEY, CDR2 SMNVEV (reference sequence). The ends were cut back, 0 bases at V and 1 base at J, with 10 bases in the middle. The CDR3 loop reads CASSLSLDRSYNSPLHF. DNA of the CDR3: TGTGCCAGCAGTTTATCGTTAGACAGGTCCTATAATTCACCCCTCCACTTT.

This clonotype was observed a handful of times. The chain recombines TRBV10-2 with TRBJ2-5, with TRBD2 identical over 8 bases. The V gene's germline CDR1 is WSHSY and CDR2 SAAADI. The CDR3 length is 13 residues. After removal of 5 bases from V and 11 bases from J, the junction contained 10 bases not matched to a gene. The CDR3 reads CASSQAGGGTQYF. DNA for the CDR3: TGCGCCAGCAGTCAGGCGGGGGGAGGCACACAGTACTTC.

This clonotype was counted many times. This chain uses TRBV20-1 with TRBJ2-6; no clear D. V lost 3 bases, J lost 0 bases, and 12 bases lay in between. There are 16 residues in the CDR3. CDR1 DFQATT and CDR2 SNEGSKA come from the germline V gene (reference sequence). In nucleotides, the CDR3 is TGCAGTGCTAGTCCCGGATCGAACTCTGGGGCCAACGTCCTGACTTTC. It specifies CSASPGSNSGANVLTF.

This clonotype was counted many times. The chain employs TRBV28 and TRBJ2-3; TRBD1 or TRBD2 may be the D gene (5 bases each). This CDR3 has 14 amino acids. Trimming shortened V by 10 bases and J by 1 base, and 15 bases separated the two germline ends. Germline CDR1 is MDHEN and CDR2 is SYDVKM. The CDR3: CAIHRTGRTDTQYF. Written as DNA, the CDR3 is TGTGCCATTCACAGGACTGGACGCACAGATACGCAGTATTTT.

The V gene is TRBV27, the J gene TRBJ1-6; 7 nucleotides align to TRBD1. With V trimmed by 4 bases and J by 9 bases, 0 bases remained unmatched. The CDR3 is made up of 12 amino acids. CDR1 MNHEY and CDR2 SMNVEV come from the germline V gene (reference sequence). For the CDR3, the DNA is TGTGCCAGCAGTTGGACAGGTTCACCCCTCCACTTT. It is translated as CASSWTGSPLHF.

This chain links TRBV6-1 with TRBJ2-2; TRBD2 agrees at 12 bases. This CDR3 region has 17 residues. Trimming removed 5 bases from V and 1 base from J; junction bases left unmatched: 5. CDR1 MNHNS and CDR2 SASEGT come from the germline V gene. DNA of the CDR3: TGTGCCAGCAGTCCTACTAGCGGGGGGCGGAACACCGGGGAGCTGTTTTTT. Encoded protein: CASSPTSGGRNTGELFF.

The chain has TRBV4-1 and TRBJ1-3; no clear D gene. Trimming cost V 3 bases and J 6 bases, with 15 bases left between them. This CDR3 contains 15 residues. Looked up from germline, CDR1 is MGHRA and CDR2 is YSYEKL. The CDR3 protein is CASSHPGRSINTIYF. The CDR3, as DNA: TGCGCCAGCAGCCACCCCGGACGGTCTATAAACACCATATATTTT.

This clonotype was seen ten or more times. The CDR3 loop is CASSLSGAGTKNIQYF. CDR3 bases: TGTGCCAGCAGCTTATCCGGGGCGGGGACCAAAAACATTCAGTACTTC. V and J are TRBV7-2 and TRBJ2-4; possibly TRBD2 for D (6 bases). This CDR3 is 16 amino acids long. From germline, CDR1 is SGHTA and CDR2 FQGNSA. With 2 bases removed from V and 2 bases from J, the gap between germline ends came to 13 bases.

The rearrangement links TRBV7-3 to TRBJ1-4, with D possibly being TRBD1 (5 bases). This CDR3 has 16 residues. Trimming removed 4 bases from V and 7 bases from J, with 19 bases in between. CDR1 and CDR2 from the germline V gene are SGHTA and FQGTGA. The CDR3 here is CASSSTCRGPGEKLFF. The CDR3 DNA is TGTGCCAGCAGCTCAACGTGTAGGGGCCCCGGTGAAAAACTGTTTTTT.

As regards this clonotype: A read error may account for a junction end that differs from germline. The V gene is TRBV7-2, the J gene TRBJ1-1, with D possibly matching TRBD1 (5 bases). Germline assignment: CDR1 SGHTA and CDR2 FQGNSA. CDR3 length: 13 residues. This CDR3 is CASSRQRNTEALF. As DNA, the CDR3 is TGTGCCAGCAGTAGACAGAGGAACACTGAAGCTTTATTT.

This clonotype was counted at least ten times. This chain links TRBV7-9 with TRBJ1-6; D perhaps matches TRBD1 (5 bases). Looked up from germline, CDR1 is SEHNR and CDR2 is FQNEAQ (reference sequence). The CDR3 length is 14 residues. Trimming removed 5 bases at V and 8 bases at J, with 13 bases between. CDR3 amino acids: CASSKTENYSPLHF. In nucleotides, the CDR3 is TGTGCCAGCAGCAAGACAGAAAACTATTCACCCCTCCACTTT.

Notes on this clonotype: A much larger clone sits a single nucleotide away, making a read error possible. J is TRBJ2-1 and V is TRBV7-7; possible D gene TRBD2, 5 bases. The V gene's germline CDR1 is SSHAT and CDR2 FNYEAQ (reference sequence). The CDR3 runs 13 residues. CDR3 nucleotides: TGTGCTAGCAGCTTAGAAGTGGCGGGTGGGCAGTTCTTC. Protein: CASSLEVAGGQFF.

This chain links TRBV20-1 with TRBJ2-5; 12 positions match TRBD2. The CDR3 length is 14 residues. The trim removed 5 bases at V and 5 bases at J, leaving 6 bases unmatched. Germline V gives CDR1 DFQATT, CDR2 SNEGSKA (reference sequence). The CDR3 DNA reads as TGCAGTGCTTCCGAACTAGCGGGGGGTGAGACCCAGTACTTC. As protein: CSASELAGGETQYF.

This clonotype was counted ten times or more. V usage is TRBV29-1 and J usage is TRBJ2-7; D ambiguous. CDR3 length equals 11 residues. The V and J ends lost 3 bases and 2 bases respectively, with 5 bases between them. The germline CDR1 and CDR2 sequences are SQVTM and ANQGSEA. The CDR3 coding sequence is TGCAGCGTTGAGTACGCCTACGAGCAGTACTTC. Its translation: CSVEYAYEQYF.